Presented here are 32 T cell receptor beta chains from one specimen sequenced in a study of T-cell memory formation after mild COVID-19. Via MiXCR, TCRdb re-called the 5' RACE reads, giving one row per CDR3 protein. Of around 29,000 distinct CDR3 sequences listed, more than 10% were seen once; the top ten hold 13% to 15%. Material for sequencing was PBMCs or a T cell subset sorted from them (not recorded which). Source of these receptors: an adult woman who had mild COVID-19 (a few samples of this study predate the infection). Cell type and time point are not known.

At least ten counts were recorded for this clonotype. The chain uses TRBV11-2 and TRBJ2-7; TRBD2 might be the D (7 bases). Germline values: CDR1 SGHAT, CDR2 FQNNGV. The germline V and J ends were trimmed by 8 bases and 8 bases, with 13 bases remaining between them. The length of the CDR3 is 11 residues. Written as DNA, the CDR3 is TGTGCCAGCCGGGGGGACATTAAGCAGTACTTC. It codes for CASRGDIKQYF. The variable domain in full, with the rest retrieved from reference TRBV11-2 and TRBJ2-7, is EAGVAQSPRYKIIEKRQSVAFWCNPISGHATLYWYQQILGQGPKLLIQFQNNGVVDDSQLPKDRFSAERLKGVDSTLKIQPAKLEDSAVYLCASRGDIKQYFGPGTRLTVT.

The sample holds many counts of this clonotype. The CDR3, as DNA: TGTGCCAGCAGCTTAATAAAGGACAGCTTCTACGAGCAGTACTTC. Encoded protein: CASSLIKDSFYEQYF. The rearrangement uses TRBV11-3 and TRBJ2-7, with a weak D call TRBD1 (6 bases). Germline lookup yields CDR1 SGHNT and CDR2 YENEEA. This CDR3 comprises 15 residues. V was cut by 2 bases and J by 3 bases, with 14 bases left in between.

This clonotype was detected ten times or more. The chain has TRBV6-6 and TRBJ2-2, with D uncertain. The germline gives CDR1 MNHNY, CDR2 SVGAGI (reference sequence). This CDR3 spans 13 amino acids. With 0 bases removed from V and 6 bases from J, the gap between germline ends came to 5 bases. The CDR3 sequence is CASSYSSPGELFF. The CDR3 nucleotides are TGTGCCAGCAGTTACTCTAGCCCCGGGGAGCTGTTTTTT.

This clonotype was counted many times. This sequence joins TRBV25-1 and TRBJ1-2; a weak D match, TRBD1 (6 bases). Germline V CDR1 and CDR2: MGHDK, SYGVNS. V gave up 6 bases and J gave up 4 bases, with 9 bases separating them. There are 12 residues in the CDR3. This CDR3 reads CASSTGFYGYTF. Here the CDR3 DNA reads TGTGCCAGCAGCACAGGGTTCTATGGCTACACCTTC.

This clonotype was found many times. The V and J genes are TRBV25-1 and TRBJ2-3; D call uncertain. The CDR3 extends over 14 amino acids. In germline, CDR1 is MGHDK, CDR2 SYGVNS. Trimming removed 1 base from V and 1 base from J, with 6 bases in between. The CDR3 nucleotides read TGTGCCAGCAGTGAATCTAGGGGCACAGATACGCAGTATTTT. It specifies CASSESRGTDTQYF.

This clonotype was observed many times. The genes are TRBV12-3 or TRBV12-4 and TRBJ2-5; perhaps D is TRBD1 or TRBD2 (5 bases each). The length of the CDR3 is 14 residues. Trimming cost V 2 bases and J 4 bases, with 11 bases left between them. CDR3: CASSLRGDRETQYF. The CDR3, as DNA: TGTGCCAGCAGTTTACGGGGCGACCGAGAGACCCAGTACTTC.

There are many counts of this clonotype. The chain joins TRBV27 to TRBJ1-2, with 7 bases that match TRBD1. The germline V gene encodes CDR1 MNHEY and CDR2 SMNVEV (reference sequence). V shed 5 bases and J 7 bases; nucleotides not matched to a gene: 4. The CDR3 is 12 residues long. Here the CDR3 DNA reads TGTGCCAGCAGTACCCGGGACAGTGGCTACACCTTC. Translation gives CASSTRDSGYTF.

This clonotype occurred many times. This chain joins TRBV11-2 and TRBJ2-1; 13 nucleotides align to TRBD2. Trimming removed 5 bases from V and 4 bases from J; junction bases left unmatched: 8. Looked up from germline, CDR1 is SGHAT and CDR2 is FQNNGV. The length of the CDR3 is 17 residues. CDR3 DNA: TGTGCCAGCAGCCCTACACGACTAGCGGGAGGATACAATGAGCAGTTCTTC. It translates to CASSPTRLAGGYNEQFF.

J is TRBJ2-7 and V is TRBV4-2; D not resolved. Trimming removed 1 base at V and 3 bases at J, with 13 bases between. CDR3 length equals 15 residues. Germline lookup yields CDR1 LGHNA and CDR2 YNFKEQ. The CDR3 DNA is TGTGCCAGCAGCCAAGGGCTAGGTGGGTTCTACGAGCAGTACTTC. This gives the protein CASSQGLGGFYEQYF.

This clonotype was seen at least ten times. The chain joins TRBV10-3 to TRBJ1-5; D is ambiguous. Germline assignment: CDR1 ENHRY and CDR2 SYGVKD. The ends were cut back, 2 bases at V and 5 bases at J, with 13 bases in the middle. This CDR3 is built from 15 residues. Written as DNA, the CDR3 is TGTGCCATCAGTGAGGGGCCGGGAGCGGATCAGCCCCAGCATTTT. Amino acids: CAISEGPGADQPQHF.

This clonotype was counted ten times or more. The genes are TRBV20-1 and TRBJ2-1; 9 nucleotides line up with TRBD2. The CDR3 totals 16 residues. The V and J ends lost 3 bases and 6 bases, in that order; junction bases with no gene match: 12. Germline-derived CDR1 and CDR2 are DFQATT and SNEGSKA (reference sequence). The CDR3 loop reads CSARDQAGLATNEQFF. Written as DNA, the CDR3 is TGCAGTGCTAGGGATCAAGCGGGACTAGCAACCAATGAGCAGTTCTTC.

This clonotype occurred many times. The rearrangement uses TRBV10-3 and TRBJ1-1, with TRBD1 matching over 7 bases. V shed 6 bases and J 3 bases; nucleotides not matched to a gene: 7. This CDR3 spans 14 amino acids. Germline CDR1 ENHRY, CDR2 SYGVKD. CDR3 sequence: CAIRKTGQDTEAFF. CDR3 DNA sequence: TGTGCCATCAGGAAGACAGGGCAGGACACTGAAGCTTTCTTT.

This clonotype came up many times. V gene TRBV30 combines with J gene TRBJ2-7, with a weak D call TRBD1 (6 bases). Germline V gene sequence: CDR1 GTSNPN, CDR2 SVGIG (reference sequence). The CDR3 loop spans 14 amino acids. The V end was cut by 6 bases, the J end by 0 bases, with 15 bases between. The CDR3 spells CACSPTGRSYEQYF. The CDR3 nucleotides read TGTGCCTGTTCCCCGACAGGTCGCTCCTACGAGCAGTACTTC.

This clonotype has a count of ten or more. This chain uses TRBV5-4 with TRBJ2-7; 7 bases match TRBD1. Per the germline V gene, CDR1 is SGHNT and CDR2 is YYREEE (reference sequence). This CDR3 has 13 residues. V was pared by 4 bases and J by 3 bases, with 4 bases of the junction left unmatched. As DNA, the CDR3 is TGTGCCAGCAGCATGGGACAGCTCTACGAGCAGTACTTC. This sequence encodes CASSMGQLYEQYF.

In its sample, this clonotype was seen many times. The chain employs TRBV19 and TRBJ1-1; D gene uncertain. The V end was cut by 4 bases, the J end by 0 bases, with 15 bases between. The CDR3 is made up of 16 amino acids. Germline CDR1 reads LNHDA; CDR2 reads SQIVND (reference sequence). The CDR3 region is CASSRERVELNTEAFF. For the CDR3, the DNA is TGTGCCAGTAGTAGGGAGAGGGTTGAGTTGAACACTGAAGCTTTCTTT. The variable domain in full, with the rest retrieved from reference TRBV19 and TRBJ1-1, is DGGITQSPKYLFRKEGQNVTLSCEQNLNHDAMYWYRQDPGQGLRLIYYSQIVNDFQKGDIAEGYSVSREKKESFPLTVTSAQKNPTAFYLCASSRERVELNTEAFFGQGTRLTVV.

This clonotype appeared many times. This chain joins TRBV9 and TRBJ2-7, with 13 bases that match TRBD2. This CDR3 region has 16 residues. The trim removed 0 bases at V and 5 bases at J, leaving 5 bases unmatched. Germline assignment: CDR1 SGDLS and CDR2 YYNGEE. The CDR3 protein is CASSVATGTSGDEQYF. CDR3 in DNA: TGTGCCAGCAGCGTAGCTACCGGGACTAGCGGGGACGAGCAGTACTTC.

This clonotype showed up many times. The chain joins TRBV6-2 or TRBV6-3 to TRBJ2-1; TRBD2 aligns across 11 bases. Trimming cost V 6 bases and J 7 bases; bases outside gene matches: 11. The germline V gene has CDR1 MNHEY and CDR2 SVGEGT. The CDR3 runs 16 residues. CDR3 amino acids: CASSRLPTSGRNEQFF. The CDR3, as DNA: TGTGCCAGCAGCCGACTCCCCACTAGCGGGAGAAATGAGCAGTTCTTC.

This clonotype was counted many times. V usage is TRBV5-1 and J usage is TRBJ2-7; 8 positions agree with TRBD2. The length of the CDR3 is 16 residues. The V segment lost 0 bases and the J segment 9 bases; nucleotides outside the gene matches: 14. CDR1 SGHRS and CDR2 YFSETQ come from the germline V gene. DNA of the CDR3: TGCGCCAGCAGCTTGGTCCAAGCGGGAGATAAAGGACGGCAGTACTTC. Translation gives CASSLVQAGDKGRQYF.

This clonotype has ten or more counts. The chain employs TRBV29-1 and TRBJ2-1, with 16 nucleotides matching TRBD2. Unmatched junction bases numbered 4, after V lost 6 bases and J lost 8 bases. The CDR3 runs to 14 residues. In germline, CDR1 is SQVTM, CDR2 ANQGSEA. The DNA of the CDR3 is TGCAGCGTAGGGACTAGCGGGAGGGTAGATGAGCAGTTCTTC. It encodes CSVGTSGRVDEQFF.

This clonotype was counted many times. The rearrangement uses TRBV20-1 and TRBJ1-2; D is possibly TRBD1 (6 bases). CDR1 is DFQATT and CDR2 is SNEGSKA in the germline V gene (reference sequence). The CDR3 spans 13 residues. CDR3 sequence (DNA): TGCAGCAACCAAAAGACACAGGGATGGGGCTACACCTTC. Its translation is CSNQKTQGWGYTF.

This clonotype was detected ten times or more. The chain uses TRBV18 and TRBJ1-4; D perhaps matches TRBD1 (5 bases). Per the germline V gene, CDR1 is KGHSH and CDR2 is LQKENI. This CDR3 has 15 amino acids. V lost 4 bases to trimming and J lost 0 bases, with 9 bases between them. The CDR3 DNA reads TGTGCCAGCTCACGCGACAGTGCAACTAATGAAAAACTGTTTTTT. Residues: CASSRDSATNEKLFF.

This rearrangement joins TRBV7-6 to TRBJ2-5, with 11 bases that match TRBD2. Germline-derived CDR1 and CDR2 are SGHVS and FNYEAQ. The CDR3 is made up of 16 amino acids. The V gene end was trimmed by 5 bases and the J gene end by 11 bases; junction bases not matched to a gene: 16. This CDR3 is CASSARSTSGGEGQYF. Here the CDR3 DNA reads TGTGCCAGCAGCGCCAGGAGTACTAGCGGGGGTGAAGGGCAGTACTTC. The whole variable domain, filled in from reference TRBV7-6 and TRBJ2-5, reads GAGVSQSPRYKVTKRGQDVALRCDPISGHVSLYWYRQALGQGPEFLTYFNYEAQQDKSGLPNDRFSAERPEGSISTLTIQRTEQRDSAMYRCASSARSTSGGEGQYFGPGTRLLVL.

The table lists this clonotype with many counts. The chain has TRBV7-9 and TRBJ1-3; a possible D gene is TRBD1 (6 bases). Germline V gene data show CDR1 as SEHNR and CDR2 as FQNEAQ (reference sequence). The CDR3 is 15 residues long. Trimming left V 5 bases short and J 0 bases short, with 11 bases between. CDR3: CASSLGQHSGNTIYF. CDR3 in DNA: TGTGCCAGCAGCCTCGGACAGCACTCTGGAAACACCATATATTTT.

This clonotype was detected many times. The gene calls are TRBV21-1 and TRBJ2-1; no check of the table's D call, TRBD2, against the DNA was made. TRBV21-1 is a listed pseudogene. The CDR3 sequence is 16 residues long. The CDR3 DNA sequence: TGTGCCAGCATCCCCAGGCTAGCGGGAGCGGACAATGAGCAGTTCTTC. It encodes CASIPRLAGADNEQFF.

The chain recombines TRBV7-6 with TRBJ2-3; D possibly matches TRBD1 or TRBD2 (6 bases each). Between the trimmed V and J ends, which lost 1 base and 4 bases, there was a span of 12 bases. The CDR3 is 15 amino acids. CDR1 and CDR2 (germline): SGHVS, FNYEAQ. CDR3 DNA: TGTGCCAGCAGCTTAGACAGGGACTTTCCAGATACGCAGTATTTT. As protein: CASSLDRDFPDTQYF.

The J gene is TRBJ2-5, the V gene TRBV12-3 or TRBV12-4, with D perhaps matching TRBD2 (7 bases). The CDR3 is 14 residues long. Trimming took 7 bases from V and 1 from J, leaving 13 bases between them. In nucleotides, the CDR3 is TGTGCCAGCACTTTCGGGGGGCCCCAAGAGACCCAGTACTTC. This codes for CASTFGGPQETQYF.

Regarding this clonotype: This may stem from a read error, because a much larger clone lies one nucleotide away. The chain links TRBV2 to TRBJ1-2, with D uncertain. Germline lookup yields CDR1 SNHLY and CDR2 FYNNEI. The CDR3 covers 12 residues. CDR3 DNA: TGTGCCAGCAGGTTATCCAGCTATGGCTACAGCTTC. Amino acids: CASRLSSYGYSF.

Judged by abundance, this clonotype is medium-sized. The chain combines TRBV7-2 with TRBJ1-1; D gene unclear. The germline V gene has CDR1 SGHTA and CDR2 FQGNSA. The CDR3 spans 14 residues. The V and J ends lost 5 bases and 5 bases respectively, with 15 bases between them. CDR3 bases: TGTGCCAGCAGCCTACGTGGGGTAAGGACTGAAGCTTTCTTT. Its translation: CASSLRGVRTEAFF.

There are many counts of this clonotype. The J gene is TRBJ1-2, the V gene TRBV12-3 or TRBV12-4; weak D call: TRBD1 (6 bases). V lost 8 bases to trimming and J lost 5 bases, with 12 bases between them. The CDR3 contains 12 residues. In DNA form, the CDR3 reads TGTGCCAGCCGAAAACAGGGTTATGGCTACACCTTC. Amino acids: CASRKQGYGYTF.

This clonotype has at least ten counts. This rearrangement joins TRBV11-2 to TRBJ1-6, with D maybe TRBD1 (6 bases). Germline V gene sequence: CDR1 SGHAT, CDR2 FQNNGV. V lost 1 base and J 4 bases, leaving 14 bases between the germline ends. CDR3 length: 17 amino acids. The CDR3 spells CASSLVAGGSYNSPLHF. As DNA, the CDR3 is TGTGCCAGCAGCTTAGTGGCCGGGGGCTCTTATAATTCACCCCTCCACTTT.

CDR3 amino acids: CASSLASGLTSTDTQYF. In DNA form, the CDR3 reads TGCGCCAGCAGCTTGGCTTCGGGTCTGACTAGCACAGATACGCAGTATTTT. The J gene is TRBJ2-3, the V gene TRBV5-1; D gene ambiguous. The CDR3 length is 17 residues. Germline V gives CDR1 SGHRS, CDR2 YFSETQ. V shed 0 bases and J shed 0 bases, with 14 bases lying between them.

The table lists this clonotype with many counts. The chain employs TRBV7-9 and TRBJ2-3, with unresolved D. The CDR3 is 12 amino acids. Germline V lookup: CDR1 SEHNR, CDR2 FQNEAQ (reference sequence). Between the trimmed V and J ends, which lost 5 bases and 4 bases, there was a span of 7 bases. The CDR3 reads CASSPDPDTQYF. In DNA form, the CDR3 reads TGTGCCAGCAGCCCGGATCCAGATACGCAGTATTTT.